The 15 T cell receptor beta chains listed next were all sequenced from one sample in a study of breast tumors, draining lymph nodes, adjacent tissues. One entry per CDR3 protein, called by TCRdb with MiXCR from the multiplex PCR reads. This table holds some 170,000 distinct CDR3 sequences, roughly 35% found once. Axillary draining lymph nodes of breast cancer patients supplied the node samples. Input material: axillary lymph node tissue. These receptors originate from a female donor with breast cancer. Some clones in this sample may be carry-over from other donors' samples.

V usage is TRBV19 and J usage is TRBJ2-3, with 9 nucleotides matching TRBD2. The J segment lost 6 bases and the V segment lost 4 bases, leaving 8 bases of the junction unmatched. CDR3 size: 15 residues. Germline CDR1 and CDR2: LNHDA and SQIVND (reference sequence). CDR3 region: CASSTPGTSWDTQYF. The CDR3 DNA reads as TGTGCCAGTAGTACACCCGGGACTAGCTGGGATACGCAGTATTTT.

Notes on this clonotype: The DNA is omitted, as the CDR3 cannot be located on it reliably, and the CDR3 follows TCRdb's listing. This chain connects TRBV20-1 to TRBJ1-4; TRBD1, the D gene given by the table, was not confirmed from the DNA. Inclusive of both ends, the CDR3 amounts to 23 amino acids. Germline V CDR1 and CDR2: DFQATT, SNEGSKA (reference sequence). The CDR3 loop is CSARDCGIPLDMATPSVREKLFF.

The table lists this clonotype with many counts. The genes are TRBV7-9 and TRBJ1-2; TRBD1 might be the D (5 bases). Trimming took off 11 bases at V and 1 base at J, with 8 bases between the two ends. Germline-derived CDR1 and CDR2 are SEHNR and FQNEAQ (reference sequence). The CDR3 totals 11 residues. The CDR3 DNA reads TGTGCCGGGGCGGATAACTATGGCTACACCTTC. This codes for CAGADNYGYTF.

This clonotype was found many times. J is TRBJ1-4 and V is TRBV5-1; D gene unclear. Trimming shortened V by 1 base and J by 4 bases, and 14 bases separated the two germline ends. Germline values: CDR1 SGHRS, CDR2 YFSETQ. The CDR3 is 16 residues long. The CDR3 sequence: CASSLTYGQYNEKLFF. The CDR3 DNA reads TGCGCCAGCAGCTTGACCTATGGGCAGTATAATGAAAAACTGTTTTTT.

This clonotype was recorded once. The rearrangement links TRBV7-2 to TRBJ2-6; D is uncertain. Germline assignment: CDR1 SGHTA and CDR2 FQGNSA. V was pared by 3 bases and J by 4 bases, with 4 bases between. The CDR3 is 13 amino acids. The CDR3 DNA is TGTGCCAGCAGCTTCTTGGGGGCCAACGTCCTGACTTTC. Translated: CASSFLGANVLTF.

This clonotype was observed many times. V is TRBV27 and J is TRBJ1-2; D is unclear. Germline CDR1 reads MNHEY; CDR2 reads SMNVEV (reference sequence). Trimming took 3 bases from V and 6 from J, leaving 11 bases between them. This CDR3 spans 13 amino acids. CDR3 sequence: CASSFSGRDGYTF. In DNA, the CDR3 is TGTGCCAGCAGTTTTTCCGGGAGGGATGGCTACACCTTC.

This clonotype has a count of ten or more. The rearrangement uses TRBV18 and TRBJ2-1; tentatively, D is TRBD1 (5 bases). V lost 3 bases to trimming and J lost 1 base, with 10 bases between them. From germline, CDR1 is KGHSH and CDR2 LQKENI. CDR3 length equals 15 residues. The CDR3 protein is CASSPGQGSYNEQFF. CDR3 nucleotide sequence: TGTGCCAGCTCACCTGGGCAGGGTTCCTACAATGAGCAGTTCTTC.

This clonotype was recorded at least ten times. V usage is TRBV5-6 and J usage is TRBJ2-2; TRBD1 agrees at 11 bases. The V and J ends lost 6 bases and 7 bases, in that order; junction bases with no gene match: 11. Germline V gene lookup returns CDR1 SGHDT and CDR2 YYEEEE. The length of the CDR3 is 16 residues. CDR3: CASTSLGQGGHGELFF. CDR3 DNA: TGTGCCAGCACCTCGTTGGGACAGGGGGGTCACGGGGAGCTGTTTTTT.

The chain couples TRBV24-1 to TRBJ1-5; D perhaps matches TRBD1 (5 bases). The germline gives CDR1 KGHDR, CDR2 SFDVKD. The CDR3 is made up of 16 amino acids. V was cut by 7 bases and J by 7 bases, with 22 bases left in between. CDR3 sequence (DNA): TGTGCCACCAGCCCTGGACGGGCCTCCCCAGGGCAGCCCCAGCATTTT. As protein: CATSPGRASPGQPQHF.

The genes are TRBV20-1 and TRBJ2-1, with D possibly matching TRBD1 (5 bases). From germline, CDR1 is DFQATT and CDR2 SNEGSKA (reference sequence). V dropped 6 bases and J dropped 5 bases, with 14 bases sitting between them. This CDR3 spans 13 amino acids. The chain's CDR3 is CSAIPDSNNEQFF. The CDR3 DNA follows: TGCAGTGCGATACCTGACAGTAACAATGAGCAGTTCTTC.

This clonotype was observed a single time. The chain carries TRBV20-1 and TRBJ2-1; maybe TRBD2 (6 bases). V was cut by 5 bases and J by 7 bases, with 18 bases left in between. The CDR3 has 14 residues. Germline CDR1 is DFQATT and CDR2 is SNEGSKA (reference sequence). CDR3 coding DNA: TGCAGTGCTTTTTGGCTGGCGGGGACGAATGAGCAGTTCTTC. Translated, it gives CSAFWLAGTNEQFF.

This clonotype was observed a handful of times. The chain employs TRBV29-1 and TRBJ1-1, with 7 bases aligning to TRBD1. J lost 3 bases, V lost 3 bases, and 4 bases had no gene match. The CDR3 is made up of 13 amino acids. Germline CDR1 is SQVTM and CDR2 is ANQGSEA. This CDR3 reads CSVDDRDYTEAFF. DNA of the CDR3: TGCAGCGTTGATGACAGGGACTACACTGAAGCTTTCTTT.

This clonotype was seen ten or more times. The rearrangement joins TRBV28 to TRBJ2-5; 9 bases are a match to TRBD1. Unmatched junction bases numbered 7, after V lost 6 bases and J lost 2 bases. The V gene's germline CDR1 is MDHEN and CDR2 SYDVKM. This CDR3 is built from 15 residues. CDR3: CASSSGDRDQETQYF. The CDR3 region has the DNA TGTGCCAGCAGCTCCGGGGACAGGGATCAAGAGACCCAGTACTTC.

This clonotype was found a few times. A single base separates this from a much larger clone, so it may be a read error. J is TRBJ2-7 and V is TRBV6-1, with a tentative D call TRBD2 (5 bases). Germline CDR1 and CDR2: MNHNS and SASEGT. V lost 10 bases, J lost 2 bases, and 15 bases lay in between. The CDR3 has 13 amino acids. CDR3 loop: CATRRPRAYEQYF. CDR3 DNA: TGTGCCACCAGGCGCCCGAGGGCCTACGAGCAGTACTTC.

This clonotype has a count of ten or more. The J gene is TRBJ1-2, the V gene TRBV6-1; no firm D call. The CDR3 covers 14 residues. Trimming stripped 2 bases from V and 8 bases from J, with 15 bases between. Germline lookup yields CDR1 MNHNS and CDR2 SASEGT. This CDR3 is CASSEIPGRGGYTF. The CDR3 bases are TGTGCCAGCAGTGAAATTCCCGGGCGCGGAGGCTACACCTTC.